One and the same sample provided the 5 T cell receptor beta chains below, sequenced in a study of blood T cell repertoires in COVID-19. Measured with immunoSEQ multiplex PCR; TCRdb has only the in-frame clones, and not every one. The repertoire holds 200,000 or so clones, with 75% to 85% as singletons. The sample taken for sequencing was peripheral blood. These receptors originate from a woman at least 80 years old with COVID-19, enrolled during active disease.

The chain uses TRBV11-2 and TRBJ2-7; 12 bases are shared with TRBD2. The ends lost 6 bases at V and 4 bases at J; junction bases unmatched: 7. In germline, CDR1 is SGHAT, CDR2 FQNNGV. CDR3 length: 15 residues. CDR3 coding DNA: TGTGCCAGCAGACCGACTAGCGGGGGTCGGTACGAGCAGTACTTC. It translates to CASRPTSGGRYEQYF.

This sequence joins TRBV7-8 and TRBJ1-4; D uncertain. CDR1 SGHVS and CDR2 FQNEAQ come from the germline V gene. The V end lost 7 bases, the J end lost 7 bases, and 13 bases lay between the germline ends. The CDR3 extends over 13 amino acids. The CDR3 spells CASTKGVSEKLFF. In DNA, the CDR3 is TGTGCCAGCACGAAGGGAGTTTCTGAAAAACTGTTTTTT. Using reference TRBV7-8 and TRBJ1-4 for the parts outside the CDR3, the full variable domain is GAGVSQSPRYKVAKRGQDVALRCDPISGHVSLFWYQQALGQGPEFLTYFQNEAQLDKSGLPSDRFFAERPEGSVSTLKIQRTQQEDSAVYLCASTKGVSEKLFFGSGTQLSVL.

The V gene is TRBV5-1, the J gene TRBJ1-1; weak D call: TRBD1 (5 bases). CDR3 length: 14 residues. Germline V gene lookup returns CDR1 SGHRS and CDR2 YFSETQ. V was shortened by 4 bases and J by 2 bases, with 12 bases between the two germline ends. Written as DNA, the CDR3 is TGCGCCAGCAGCGATGACAGTACCAACACTGAAGCTTTCTTT. This codes for CASSDDSTNTEAFF.

The V gene is TRBV7-2, the J gene TRBJ1-5; the D gene is possibly TRBD1 (6 bases). This CDR3 has 15 residues. Looked up from germline, CDR1 is SGHTA and CDR2 is FQGNSA. The V gene lost 2 bases and the J gene lost 0 bases, with 8 bases spanning the gap. The chain's CDR3 is CASSLQGPSNQPQHF. CDR3 sequence (DNA): TGTGCCAGCAGCTTACAGGGGCCTAGCAATCAGCCCCAGCATTTT.

The chain joins TRBV6-1 to TRBJ1-5; possibly TRBD1 for D (6 bases). The CDR3 sequence is 14 residues long. V gave up 0 bases and J gave up 6 bases, with 9 bases separating them. Per germline, CDR1 MNHNS and CDR2 SASEGT. The CDR3 region is CASSEAGGRQPQHF. In nucleotides, the CDR3 is TGTGCCAGCAGTGAAGCAGGGGGACGTCAGCCCCAGCATTTT.